These 3 T cell receptor beta chains were sequenced from one sample in a study of cytomegalovirus exposure and HLA in healthy donors. PCR amplification relied on 60 Vbeta primers (plus 13 Jbeta primers). Produced via immunoSEQ multiplex PCR; TCRdb's table is partial and in-frame only. Counted here are some 170,000 clones, approximately 80% occurring once; the ten biggest clones make up just under 5%. Sequenced input: PBMCs. Every receptor here comes from a woman younger than 30 in good health and CMV-seropositive.

The chain uses TRBV4-2 and TRBJ1-1, with D maybe TRBD1 (5 bases). Trimming cost V 0 bases and J 1 base, with 9 bases left between them. CDR1 and CDR2 from the germline V gene are LGHNA and YNFKEQ. The CDR3 covers 15 residues. The CDR3 loop is CASSQDLGPNTEAFF. The DNA for the CDR3 is TGTGCCAGCAGCCAAGATCTGGGGCCGAACACTGAAGCTTTCTTT.

This chain joins TRBV7-8 and TRBJ2-2, with 12 bases aligning to TRBD2. The CDR3 consists of 15 residues. J gave up 5 bases and V 4 bases, and 2 bases lay outside the gene matches. Germline V gene lookup returns CDR1 SGHVS and CDR2 FQNEAQ. For the CDR3, the DNA is TGTGCCAGCAGCTCTAGCGGGGGGGCTACCGGGGAGCTGTTTTTT. Translated, it gives CASSSSGGATGELFF.

In DNA form, the CDR3 reads TGTGCCAGTAGTAAGGGACTAGCGGGGGAAAACATTCAGTACTTC. Translation: CASSKGLAGENIQYF. The V call is TRBV19, the J call TRBJ2-4; 14 positions match TRBD2. The CDR3 length is 15 residues. The ends lost 4 bases at V and 5 bases at J; junction bases unmatched: 1. Germline values: CDR1 LNHDA, CDR2 SQIVND (reference sequence).